Here is one T cell receptor (beta chain) with its context. Its antigen remains unidentified. Nothing much larger sits one base from this clone, and base qualities are not available. The data belong to a study of OX40 agonist ivuxolimab in advanced cancers. Concerning the study at large: The costimulatory receptor OX40 (CD134) was targeted by ivuxolimab, a fully human IgG2 agonistic monoclonal antibody. Intravenous ivuxolimab was administered to patients every 2 weeks at six dose levels: 0.01, 0.1, 0.3, 1.5, 3 and 10 mg/kg. A male proportion of roughly 80% and a mean age of roughly 58 years, ranging from 23 to 79, were recorded for the dose-escalation cohort. Partial responses occurred in three dose-escalation patients: two with cutaneous melanoma and one with hepatocellular carcinoma. Peripheral TCRbeta sequencing was intended to test whether TCR sequence diversity was altered and clonal T-cell expansion was caused by ivuxolimab. Of the approximately 50 patients in dose escalation, about 19 had hepatocellular carcinoma, around 15 had melanoma, 9 had renal cell carcinoma and 9 had head and neck cancer. The monotherapy dose-escalation portion (N ≈ 50 patients) of the phase I ivuxolimab trial is reported in the paper. Patients were allowed to have had prior anti-PD-1, anti-PD-L1 or anti-CTLA-4 therapy, and about 40% of the dose-escalation patients had been treated with checkpoint inhibitors. Study-wide conclusions, independent of this receptor: After ivuxolimab, more expanded clones were found on average in CD8+ T cells than in CD4+ T cells. Low levels of normalized T-cell clonal expansion were also seen in some patients who did not respond. At doses from 0.1 to 3.0 mg/kg, clonal expansion was seen in both CD4+ and CD8+ blood T cells between baseline and week 6. Partial responders in the 0.1-3.0 mg/kg groups had among the lowest normalized peripheral clonal expansion, especially among CD8+ T cells. The antigen specificity of the peripheral T cells that underwent clonal expansion was not determined.

The germline V gene provides CDR1 MNHNS and CDR2 SASEGT. The CDR3 spans 14 residues, from the cysteine through the phenylalanine. The sequence is cut down to CDR3 DNA, 42 bases in frame from base 1. At the junction V is shortened by 1 base and J by 5 bases, with 10 bases in between. Patients with a history of autoimmune disease or receiving systemic immunosuppression were excluded from the trial. In every dose cohort, peripheral blood was drawn for TCR sequencing at baseline, cycle 4 day 1, and cycle 7 day 1. Samples came from an open-label, multicenter, first-in-human phase I dose-escalation trial of ivuxolimab. Adults with locally advanced or metastatic melanoma, renal cell carcinoma, hepatocellular carcinoma or head and neck squamous cell carcinoma were enrolled in the trial. Before TCR sequencing, CD4+ T cells and CD8+ T cells from peripheral blood were sorted into separate populations. For sequencing of the TCRbeta CDR3 region, genomic DNA was extracted from the sorted cells. The immunoSEQ Assay was used to sequence the TCRbeta CDR3 regions. What TCRdb holds here is the immuneACCESS table cut down to in-frame rearrangements. Part of the clones is not present; checked against another copy, under half of the missing clones reflect an unresolved V gene, and the others are unexplained. Counted in this sample were some 50,000 clones; about 88% of them appeared once. The top ten hold approximately 1.6% of the sample.

The receptor was derived from an adult with an advanced solid tumor such as melanoma, head and neck, liver or kidney cancer. The specimen comprised CD4+ or CD8+ T cells sorted from blood, sampled in a trial of the OX40 agonist ivuxolimab. Recombination connected TRBV6-1 to TRBJ2-3; no confident D gene assignment can be made. The CDR3 in this case is CASSEGRVRDTQYF. In nucleotides, the sequence is TGTGCCAGCAGTGAAGGTAGGGTTCGAGATACGCAGTATTTT.